These 20 T cell receptor beta chains originate from one sample sequenced in a study of T-cell reconstitution after alpha-beta-depleted transplantation in children. Construction of the TCRbeta library involved unique molecular identifiers. TCRdb used MiXCR to reprocess the PCR reads, holding one entry per CDR3 protein. This table has hundreds of thousands of distinct CDR3 sequences, 10% to 15% appearing once. The sequences come from PBMCs, mostly from graft donor cells, collected 360 days after TCRalphabeta/CD19-depleted stem cell transplant. The receptors were sampled from a male patient between 5 and 17 years old who had a stem cell transplant for acute myeloid leukemia, so the T cells may come from the graft donor.

This clonotype was detected ten times or more. The CDR3 sequence is CSVEDRGGNSYEQYF. The CDR3 bases are TGCAGCGTTGAAGACCGGGGGGGGAACTCCTACGAGCAGTACTTC. This chain connects TRBV29-1 to TRBJ2-7; the match to TRBD2 covers 8 bases. Germline V CDR1 and CDR2: SQVTM, ANQGSEA. The CDR3 spans 15 residues. V lost 0 bases and J lost 0; bases outside the gene matches: 4.

The CDR3 reads CSVRGRLATNIQYF. CDR3 in DNA: TGCAGCGTTCGAGGACGACTAGCGACAAACATTCAGTACTTC. This chain links TRBV29-1 with TRBJ2-4; 8 bases are a match to TRBD2. Germline trimming cut 5 bases from V and 6 bases from J; bases unmatched to any gene: 9. The CDR3 length is 14 residues. Germline V CDR1 and CDR2: SQVTM, ANQGSEA.

The gene calls are TRBV27 and TRBJ2-7; TRBD2 aligns across 10 bases. V lost 6 bases, J lost 5 bases, and 16 bases stayed unmatched. The CDR3 spans 17 residues. Germline loops: CDR1 MNHEY, CDR2 SMNVEV (reference sequence). DNA for the CDR3: TGTGCCAGCAGCCTCACTCCAAGCGGGAGGGCTATACACGAGCAGTACTTC. Translating gives CASSLTPSGRAIHEQYF.

This clonotype was counted at least ten times. This chain uses TRBV18 with TRBJ1-1, with 7 bases lining up with TRBD1. The CDR3 is made up of 13 amino acids. V shed 8 bases, J shed 0 bases, and the junction held 3 bases outside the gene matches. The V gene's germline CDR1 is KGHSH and CDR2 LQKENI. This chain's CDR3 is CASRTGLNTEAFF. DNA of the CDR3: TGTGCCAGCCGGACAGGACTGAACACTGAAGCTTTCTTT.

The chain has TRBV10-3 and TRBJ2-7; D not resolved. Germline V gene data show CDR1 as ENHRY and CDR2 as SYGVKD. The CDR3 totals 13 residues. V lost 2 bases and J 12 bases, leaving 17 bases between the germline ends. DNA of the CDR3: TGTGCCATCAGTGAGCCAGGTTCAGCCCCCCCGTACTTC. Amino acid sequence: CAISEPGSAPPYF.

This clonotype appeared many times. V and J are TRBV7-2 and TRBJ2-1; unclear D gene. Germline V gene data show CDR1 as SGHTA and CDR2 as FQGNSA. This CDR3 comprises 8 residues. V shed 1 base and J shed 14 bases, with 0 bases lying between them. CDR3 protein: CASSLEFF. Written as DNA, the CDR3 is TGTGCCAGCAGCTTAGAGTTCTTC.

J is TRBJ2-3 and V is TRBV30; tentatively, D is TRBD2 (5 bases). Germline V CDR1 and CDR2: GTSNPN, SVGIG (reference sequence). CDR3 size: 14 residues. V shed 1 base and J shed 2 bases, with 10 bases lying between them. CDR3 in DNA: TGTGCCTGGAGTGGTATGCTAGCCACAGATACGCAGTATTTT. This codes for CAWSGMLATDTQYF.

CDR3 DNA sequence: TGTGCCAGCAGCTTGGGCAGGCCGGCGAACACCGGGGAGCTGTTTTTT. Amino acid sequence: CASSLGRPANTGELFF. This chain links TRBV7-8 with TRBJ2-2; unclear D gene. Trimming stripped 3 bases from V and 0 bases from J, with 11 bases between. The CDR3 contains 16 residues. Germline CDR1 and CDR2: SGHVS and FQNEAQ. Filled out from reference TRBV7-8 and TRBJ2-2, the complete variable domain reads GAGVSQSPRYKVAKRGQDVALRCDPISGHVSLFWYQQALGQGPEFLTYFQNEAQLDKSGLPSDRFFAERPEGSVSTLKIQRTQQEDSAVYLCASSLGRPANTGELFFGEGSRLTVL.

This clonotype was observed a few times. This chain uses TRBV27 with TRBJ2-1; 16 positions agree with TRBD2. The germline V gene encodes CDR1 MNHEY and CDR2 SMNVEV (reference sequence). With 4 bases clipped from V and 9 bases from J, the junction kept 6 bases outside the gene matches. CDR3 length: 16 residues. CDR3 in DNA: TGTGCCAGCAGTTACGGGACTAGCGGGAGGGCCGGTGAGCAGTTCTTC. As protein: CASSYGTSGRAGEQFF.

V and J are TRBV5-2 and TRBJ2-5; whether TRBD2, the table's D call, matches the DNA was not checked. TRBV5-2 represents a pseudogene. The CDR3 totals 16 residues. CDR3 region: CASSLMTSGTGETQYF. CDR3 coding DNA: TGTGCCAGCAGCTTGATGACTAGCGGGACGGGAGAGACCCAGTACTTC.

This clonotype appeared many times. The chain links TRBV27 to TRBJ2-7, with 9 bases that match TRBD2. CDR3 size: 15 residues. Losses at the gene ends were 2 bases for V and 5 bases for J; bases not matched to a gene: 7. The germline CDR1 and CDR2 sequences are MNHEY and SMNVEV (reference sequence). CDR3 region: CASSLGTSRIHEQYF. As DNA, the CDR3 is TGTGCCAGCAGTTTAGGGACTAGCAGAATCCACGAGCAGTACTTC.

V gene TRBV29-1 combines with J gene TRBJ2-2, with D perhaps matching TRBD1 (7 bases). V lost 5 bases and J lost 7, with 20 bases in between. The CDR3 extends over 15 amino acids. Germline values: CDR1 SQVTM, CDR2 ANQGSEA. CDR3 DNA sequence: TGCAGCGTTATGGGGCAGGGGGGCCGATACGGGGAGCTGTTTTTT. Its protein is CSVMGQGGRYGELFF.

This clonotype was observed many times. The chain links TRBV24-1 to TRBJ2-1, with D tentatively TRBD2 (8 bases). The V end was cut by 3 bases, the J end by 5 bases, with 16 bases between. From germline, CDR1 is KGHDR and CDR2 SFDVKD. This CDR3 has 16 amino acids. The CDR3 reads CATSDPGGTADNEQFF. DNA for the CDR3: TGTGCCACCAGTGATCCGGGGGGGACAGCCGACAATGAGCAGTTCTTC.

This clonotype was seen many times. The V and J genes are TRBV7-9 and TRBJ2-2, with 9 bases that match TRBD1. Germline lookup yields CDR1 SEHNR and CDR2 FQNEAQ (reference sequence). The CDR3 extends over 14 amino acids. The ends lost 8 bases at V and 3 bases at J; junction bases unmatched: 4. This chain's CDR3 is CASGRTGDTGELFF. In DNA form, the CDR3 reads TGTGCCAGCGGTAGGACAGGGGACACCGGGGAGCTGTTTTTT.

The J gene is TRBJ2-7, the V gene TRBV20-1; 8 bases are a match to TRBD1. Losses at the gene ends were 0 bases for V and 2 bases for J; bases not matched to a gene: 9. The germline V gene encodes CDR1 DFQATT and CDR2 SNEGSKA (reference sequence). The CDR3 is made up of 16 amino acids. CDR3 coding DNA: TGCAGTGCTAGAGATACAGCACAGGGGGATCCCTACGAGCAGTACTTC. It encodes CSARDTAQGDPYEQYF.

The chain carries TRBV11-3 and TRBJ2-1; D is ambiguous. The germline V and J ends were trimmed by 1 base and 7 bases, with 11 bases remaining between them. Germline values: CDR1 SGHNT, CDR2 YENEEA. This CDR3 has 14 residues. The CDR3 is CASSLGGSLNEQFF. CDR3 DNA: TGTGCCAGCAGCTTAGGAGGTAGCCTGAATGAGCAGTTCTTC.

At least ten counts were recorded for this clonotype. V and J are TRBV28 and TRBJ2-2; D unclear. The germline V and J ends were trimmed by 8 bases and 3 bases, with 7 bases remaining between them. The CDR3 contains 12 residues. Germline CDR1 is MDHEN and CDR2 is SYDVKM. The CDR3 spells CASCLDTGELFF. CDR3 bases: TGTGCCAGCTGTCTGGACACCGGGGAGCTGTTTTTT.

Only a few counts were recorded for this clonotype. J is TRBJ2-1 and V is TRBV9; 8 bases fit TRBD2. Germline-derived CDR1 and CDR2 are SGDLS and YYNGEE. V lost 2 bases and J lost 3; bases outside the gene matches: 4. The CDR3 has 15 amino acids. CDR3 amino acids: CASSVGGLVYNEQFF. The DNA for the CDR3 is TGTGCCAGCAGCGTGGGGGGACTAGTCTACAATGAGCAGTTCTTC.

This clonotype has more than one count but fewer than ten. The chain is built from TRBV2 and TRBJ2-5, with D tentatively TRBD1 (5 bases). With 6 bases removed from V and 2 bases from J, the gap between germline ends came to 16 bases. CDR1 and CDR2 (germline): SNHLY, FYNNEI. The CDR3 runs 15 residues. The CDR3 coding sequence is TGTGCCAGCAGCCGAAACCTGGCAGGGCAAGAGACCCAGTACTTC. This translates into CASSRNLAGQETQYF.

The genes are TRBV11-1 and TRBJ2-7; D possibly corresponds to TRBD1 (5 bases). This CDR3 contains 20 residues. Trimming took off 5 bases at V and 0 bases at J, with 29 bases between the two ends. The germline V gene has CDR1 SGHAT and CDR2 FQDESV (reference sequence). The CDR3 region is CASSEQGMGLPHRPSYEQYF. CDR3 nucleotides: TGTGCCAGCAGCGAGCAGGGCATGGGCCTCCCACATCGGCCCTCCTACGAGCAGTACTTC.